This is a list of T cell receptor beta chains from one sample in a study of cytomegalovirus exposure and HLA in healthy donors. Generated by immunoSEQ multiplex PCR, the TCRdb table keeps only in-frame clones and is missing some. This sample has 150,000 to 200,000 clones, with more than 80% found just once. The source material was PBMCs. These TCRs come from a male donor in good health and CMV-seronegative. Each CDR3 is given without its conserved first and last residue. Fields, in order: J gene, V gene, CDR3 protein.

>TRBJ2-1|TRBV6-1
ASSTRTNNEQF
>TRBJ2-5|TRBV7-9
ASSPSSLAVPRTY
>TRBJ2-1|TRBV27
ASSFHRGLAGSNEQF
>TRBJ2-7|TRBV10-3
ATQDRGQSYERQY
>TRBJ2-2|TRBV6-6
ASNLRGRTGELF
>TRBJ2-3|TRBV7-3
ASSLGSGGLADTQY
>TRBJ2-5|TRBV25-1
ASSGGDPQY
>TRBJ2-5|TRBV9
ASSVGAGKETQY
>TRBJ2-7|TRBV28
ASTTPGQARYQ
>TRBJ1-2|TRBV4-3
ASSQEGTGPNYGYT
>TRBJ2-7|TRBV27
ASSISRGPAYEQY
>TRBJ1-5|TRBV6-6
ASRDNNSNQPQH
>TRBJ2-4|TRBV28
ASGSGGEAKNIQY
>TRBJ1-4|TRBV28
AGGGTTNEKLF
>TRBJ2-3|TRBV11-2
ASRPRLADTDTQY
>TRBJ1-1|TRBV11-2
ASSTQGGTEAF
>.|TRBV6-1
ASSVDRGYEQY
>.|TRBV29-1
SVWTGTYEQY
>TRBJ1-1|TRBV5-8
ASSLRGQTFNTEAF
>TRBJ1-2|TRBV7-2
ASSFGTGLGYT
>TRBJ1-1|TRBV30
AWDLQGVGEAF
>TRBJ2-7|TRBV7-8
ASSLRGSYEQY
>TRBJ2-2|TRBV6-4
ASSAGNTGELF
>TRBJ2-7|TRBV4-3
ASSRGTDTYEQY
>TRBJ2-5|TRBV7-6
ASSLLERETQY
>TRBJ2-7|TRBV19
ASSAGYSYEQY
>TRBJ1-1|TRBV18
ASSPRASEAF
>TRBJ2-5|TRBV25-1
ASSEFGGQGGETQY
>TRBJ1-1|TRBV28
ASNEASGQGLMNTEAF
>TRBJ2-2|TRBV5-4
ASSQDRFNTGELF
>TRBJ1-6|TRBV27
ASSLGGNNSPLH
>TRBJ2-2|TRBV6-1
ASRGQVNTGELF
>TRBJ2-3|TRBV13
ASSSPGRHTQY
>TRBJ1-2|TRBV2
ASRPDRGYENYGYT
>TRBJ1-5|TRBV28
ASGYWVGGGNQPQH
>TRBJ1-1|TRBV7-9
SSSLVGTQNTEAF
>TRBJ2-5|TRBV4-3
ASSQQTGPETQY
>TRBJ1-1|TRBV7-3
ASSLTGTMNTEAF
>TRBJ1-2|TRBV5-1
ASSPPDRGAGYT
>TRBJ2-3|TRBV13
ASRAGGADTQY
>TRBJ2-7|TRBV10-1
ASSEGGESVYEQY